This T cell receptor (beta chain) was observed in a study of T cell changes during pregnancy in multiple sclerosis. The method was immunoSEQ multiplex PCR; TCRdb's version includes in-frame clones alone and lacks a portion of them. The sample lists 40,000 to 50,000 clones, over 85% occurring once. The CDR3 contains 17 residues. The V and J ends lost 3 bases and 0 bases, in that order; junction bases with no gene match: 9. Germline assignment: CDR1 SGHRS and CDR2 YFSETQ. Only one count was recorded for this clone. The source of this sequence is a female donor with multiple sclerosis, enrolled in a pregnancy study. The V and J genes are TRBV5-1 and TRBJ2-1; 7 positions agree with TRBD2. The sample here was CD8+ T cells from peripheral blood mononuclear cells, taken after pregnancy. CDR3 nucleotide sequence: TGCGCCAGCAGCTGGGCCCTGCGGGAGAGCTCCTACAATGAGCAGTTCTTC. It encodes CASSWALRESSYNEQFF.